Described below is a single T cell receptor (beta chain) sequence and its context. The sample belongs to a study of blood T cell repertoires in COVID-19. Whole-study context: From the United States, Italy and Spain came samples of acute and convalescent COVID-19.

Under the authors' procedure: The assay estimated nucleated cells by amplifying reference gene primers. Some clones are missing from TCRdb's copy, which holds only in-frame ones; the method was immunoSEQ multiplex PCR. The V and J calls and clone size were taken over from that table, and D and trimming were inferred from the DNA. The table has 150,000 to 200,000 clones, roughly 85% seen once. Germline V gene lookup returns CDR1 GTSNPN and CDR2 SVGIG (reference sequence). V lost 6 bases, J lost 2 bases, and 14 bases lay in between. The CDR3 loop spans 14 amino acids. The receptor was derived from a man between 50 and 59 years old with active or convalescent COVID-19. The specimen was peripheral blood. This sequence joins TRBV30 and TRBJ1-3, with D tentatively TRBD1 (5 bases). The CDR3 DNA is TGTGCCTGCGACAGAGAAGTAGCTGGAAACACCATATATTTT. The encoded protein is CACDREVAGNTIYF. Complete variable domain (other parts from reference TRBV30 and TRBJ1-3): SQTIHQWPATLVQPVGSPLSLECTVEGTSNPNLYWYRQAAGRGLQLLFYSVGIGQISSEVPQNLSASRPQDRQFILSSKKLLLSDSGFYLCACDREVAGNTIYFGEGSWLTVV.